The 15 T cell receptor beta chains given below trace back to one sample, sequenced in a study of blood T cell repertoires in COVID-19. Assay: immunoSEQ multiplex PCR; the TCRdb copy retains only in-frame clones and omits some. The sample lists more than 85,000 clones; about 76% were seen once. The sequencing input was peripheral blood. These receptors were taken from a man aged 80 or over with acute or convalescent COVID-19.

V is TRBV2 and J is TRBJ2-7; tentative D call: TRBD1 (6 bases). The CDR3 has 12 residues. Germline-derived CDR1 and CDR2 are SNHLY and FYNNEI. V shed 4 bases and J shed 4 bases, with 8 bases lying between them. CDR3 residues: CASSGGPYEQYF. DNA of the CDR3: TGTGCCAGCAGTGGGGGGCCATACGAGCAGTACTTC.

This chain joins TRBV29-1 and TRBJ1-1; TRBD1 aligns across 7 bases. With 7 bases clipped from V and 0 bases from J, the junction kept 2 bases outside the gene matches. There are 12 residues in the CDR3. Germline V gene lookup returns CDR1 SQVTM and CDR2 ANQGSEA. This CDR3 reads CSGGQVNTEAFF. The CDR3 nucleotides are TGCAGCGGAGGACAGGTGAACACTGAAGCTTTCTTT.

The chain couples TRBV15 to TRBJ2-5; 7 nucleotides match TRBD2. This CDR3 region has 16 residues. V dropped 3 bases and J dropped 1; count of bases not matched to a gene: 8. In germline, CDR1 is LNHNV, CDR2 YYDKDF (reference sequence). This CDR3 is CATSSVRGSPQETQYF. In nucleotides, the CDR3 is TGTGCCACCAGCAGCGTTCGCGGGAGCCCCCAAGAGACCCAGTACTTC.

This clone was recorded a few times. This sequence joins TRBV4-3 and TRBJ1-6; maybe TRBD1 (6 bases). The CDR3 is 19 residues long. Trimming stripped 6 bases from V and 0 bases from J, with 21 bases between. Germline CDR1 LGHNA, CDR2 YSLEER. The CDR3 protein is CASSRNRESVSSYNSPLHF. The CDR3 nucleotides are TGCGCCAGCAGTCGAAACAGGGAATCGGTGAGCTCCTATAATTCACCCCTCCACTTT.

This chain links TRBV28 with TRBJ1-2; TRBD1 matches at 7 bases. The CDR3 length is 20 residues. Germline CDR1 is MDHEN and CDR2 is SYDVKM. The J segment lost 4 bases and the V segment lost 6 bases, leaving 26 bases of the junction unmatched. CDR3 DNA: TGTGCCAGCAGCCTAGGGGTCCGACCCGGGACAGCTTTTAAAAGCTATGGCTACACCTTC. It encodes CASSLGVRPGTAFKSYGYTF.

This chain connects TRBV20-1 to TRBJ2-7, with 11 bases matching TRBD2. The CDR3 has 17 residues. V was clipped by 3 bases and J by 2 bases; unmatched bases: 12. CDR1 is DFQATT and CDR2 is SNEGSKA in the germline V gene (reference sequence). The CDR3 sequence is CSASGLTSGRSPYEQYF. The CDR3 DNA is TGCAGTGCTAGTGGGTTAACTAGCGGGAGATCCCCCTACGAGCAGTACTTC.

The V gene is TRBV11-2, the J gene TRBJ2-5; TRBD1 aligns across 10 bases. The J segment lost 3 bases and the V segment lost 5 bases, leaving 6 bases of the junction unmatched. The germline V gene has CDR1 SGHAT and CDR2 FQNNGV. CDR3 length: 15 amino acids. In DNA, the CDR3 is TGTGCCAGCAGCGAAAGGGACAGGGGAAAAGAGACCCAGTACTTC. Protein sequence: CASSERDRGKETQYF.

This clone has just one count. The CDR3 reads CASSLLGVSYGYTF. The CDR3 region has the DNA TGTGCCAGCTCCCTCCTCGGGGTGAGCTATGGCTACACCTTC. This chain uses TRBV18 with TRBJ1-2; D is unresolved. V lost 6 bases to trimming and J lost 4 bases, with 15 bases between them. The germline gives CDR1 KGHSH, CDR2 LQKENI. The CDR3 has 14 amino acids.

This chain joins TRBV20-1 and TRBJ1-1; D gene ambiguous. The CDR3 runs to 11 residues. The germline gives CDR1 DFQATT, CDR2 SNEGSKA (reference sequence). Trimming removed 4 bases at V and 1 base at J, with 4 bases between. The CDR3 loop reads CSANKNTEAFF. DNA of the CDR3: TGCAGTGCTAACAAGAACACTGAAGCTTTCTTT.

Comments on this clone: The sample has other DNA sequences that encode this CDR3 too. V gene TRBV18 combines with J gene TRBJ2-1, with 12 bases that match TRBD2. The V gene end was trimmed by 3 bases and the J gene end by 4 bases; junction bases not matched to a gene: 1. Germline lookup yields CDR1 KGHSH and CDR2 LQKENI. This CDR3 contains 15 residues. CDR3 sequence: CASSPGLAGYNEQFF. The DNA of the CDR3 is TGTGCCAGCTCACCGGGACTAGCGGGTTACAATGAGCAGTTCTTC.

The V and J genes are TRBV7-3 and TRBJ2-3; D may be TRBD1 (5 bases). The V end lost 2 bases, the J end lost 3 bases, and 18 bases lay between the germline ends. Germline V gene lookup returns CDR1 SGHTA and CDR2 FQGTGA. The CDR3 runs 17 residues. CDR3 nucleotide sequence: TGTGCCAGCAGCTTAGTTCACGGTTTGAAGGGGACAGATACGCAGTATTTT. Its protein product is CASSLVHGLKGTDTQYF.

This clone was counted only a few times. The rearrangement joins TRBV5-1 to TRBJ1-6; 10 positions agree with TRBD1. The junction had 3 bases not matched to a gene; V was cut back by 2 bases and J by 7 bases. Germline assignment: CDR1 SGHRS and CDR2 YFSETQ. This CDR3 has 15 amino acids. The CDR3 region has the DNA TGCGCCAGCAGCTTTGTGACAGGGGGCAATTCACCCCTCCACTTT. Its protein is CASSFVTGGNSPLHF.

This clone was recorded only once. This chain uses TRBV2 with TRBJ1-2, with unresolved D. This CDR3 has 13 amino acids. The germline V gene encodes CDR1 SNHLY and CDR2 FYNNEI. V lost 7 bases to trimming and J lost 3 bases, with 12 bases between them. As DNA, the CDR3 is TGTGCCAGCACGTCCAGGCGCGACTATGGCTACACCTTC. Translating gives CASTSRRDYGYTF.

The chain recombines TRBV28 with TRBJ2-5, with 7 bases fitting TRBD1. The length of the CDR3 is 15 residues. Germline trimming cut 3 bases from V and 1 base from J; bases unmatched to any gene: 5. Germline values: CDR1 MDHEN, CDR2 SYDVKM. DNA of the CDR3: TGTGCCAGCAGTTTTCCCAGGGGGATCCAAGAGACCCAGTACTTC. It codes for CASSFPRGIQETQYF. The full variable domain, its missing parts supplied by reference TRBV28 and TRBJ2-5, is DVKVTQSSRYLVKRTGEKVFLECVQDMDHENMFWYRQDPGLGLRLIYFSYDVKMKEKGDIPEGYSVSREKKERFSLILESASTNQTSMYLCASSFPRGIQETQYFGPGTRLLVL.

This sequence joins TRBV13 and TRBJ2-1, with D perhaps TRBD2 (6 bases). Deletions cut 1 base from V and 5 bases from J, with 15 bases between. Germline lookup yields CDR1 PRHDT and CDR2 FYEKMQ (reference sequence). CDR3 length: 16 amino acids. CDR3 loop: CASSLVRTTLHNEQFF. The DNA for the CDR3 is TGTGCCAGCAGCTTAGTAAGGACTACCCTCCACAATGAGCAGTTCTTC.